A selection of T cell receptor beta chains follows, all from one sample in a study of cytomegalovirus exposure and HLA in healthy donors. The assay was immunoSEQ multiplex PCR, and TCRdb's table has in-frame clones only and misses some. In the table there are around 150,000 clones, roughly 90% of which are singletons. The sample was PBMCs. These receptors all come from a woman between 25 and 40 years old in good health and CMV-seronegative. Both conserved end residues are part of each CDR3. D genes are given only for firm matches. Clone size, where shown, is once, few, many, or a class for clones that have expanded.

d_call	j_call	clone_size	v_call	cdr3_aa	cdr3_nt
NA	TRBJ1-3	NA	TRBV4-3	CASSQDGDSGNTIYF	TGCGCCAGCAGCCAAGATGGGGATTCTGGAAACACCATATATTTT
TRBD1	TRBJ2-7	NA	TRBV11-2	CASSLGRQGYEQYF	TGTGCCAGCAGCTTAGGTCGACAGGGGTACGAGCAGTACTTC
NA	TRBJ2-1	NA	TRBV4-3	CASSQAPAGLRAAEQFF	TGCGCCAGCAGCCAAGCTCCCGCCGGGTTACGAGCGGCTGAGCAGTTCTTC
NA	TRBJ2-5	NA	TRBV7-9	CASSLAFGETQYF	TGTGCCAGCAGCTTAGCGTTTGGGGAGACCCAGTACTTC
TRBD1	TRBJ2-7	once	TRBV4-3	CASSQVNRQGAYEQYF	TGCGCCAGCAGCCAAGTAAATCGACAGGGGGCTTACGAGCAGTACTTC
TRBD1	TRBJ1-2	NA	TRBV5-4	CASSLEGRGIYGYTF	TGTGCCAGCAGCTTGGAGGGCAGGGGGATCTATGGCTACACCTTC
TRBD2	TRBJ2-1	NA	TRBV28	CASSSGLARNEQFF	TGTGCCAGCAGTTCGGGACTAGCGAGGAATGAGCAGTTCTTC
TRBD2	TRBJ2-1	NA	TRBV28	CASSLSQGGAYNEQFF	TGTGCCAGCAGTTTATCCCAGGGAGGGGCTTACAATGAGCAGTTCTTC
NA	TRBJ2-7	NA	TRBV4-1	CASSQGAAEQYF	TGCGCCAGCAGCCAGGGGGCGGCCGAGCAGTACTTC
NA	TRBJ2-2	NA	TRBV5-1	CASSFNGGAGELFF	TGCGCCAGCAGCTTCAACGGGGGAGCCGGGGAGCTGTTTTTT
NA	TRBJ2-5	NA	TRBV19	CASSAYISPETQYF	TGTGCCAGTAGTGCGTACATCTCCCCGGAGACCCAGTACTTC
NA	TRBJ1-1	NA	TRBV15	CATSSYYGGLLAFF	TGTGCCACCAGCTCCTACTACGGCGGGCTCCTAGCTTTCTTT
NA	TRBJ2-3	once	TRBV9	CASSVTGATDTQYF	TGTGCCAGCAGCGTAACTGGGGCCACAGATACGCAGTATTTT
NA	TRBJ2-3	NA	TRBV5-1	CASRYNTDTQYF	TGCGCCAGCAGATATAACACAGATACGCAGTATTTT
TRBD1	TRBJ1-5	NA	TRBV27	CASSTRTGDSNQPQHF	TGTGCCAGCAGTACCCGGACAGGAGATAGCAATCAGCCCCAGCATTTT
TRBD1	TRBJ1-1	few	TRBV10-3	CASRPGQEATEAFF	TGTGCCTCTCGACCGGGACAGGAGGCCACTGAAGCTTTCTTT
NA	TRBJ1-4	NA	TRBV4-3	CASSQDPNEKLFF	TGCGCCAGCAGCCAAGACCCTAATGAAAAACTGTTTTTT
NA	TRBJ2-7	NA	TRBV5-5	CASSQAPGYEQYF	TGTGCCAGCAGCCAGGCCCCTGGGTATGAGCAGTACTTC
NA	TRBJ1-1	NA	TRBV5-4	CASSPGPNTEAFF	TGTGCCAGCAGCCCAGGTCCTAACACTGAAGCTTTCTTT
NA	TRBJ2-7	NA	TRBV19	CASQPASSSYEQYF	TGTGCCAGTCAACCAGCTTCAAGCTCCTACGAGCAGTACTTC